Detailed here is one T cell receptor (beta chain). Antigen: not known. Clones were read by immunoSEQ multiplex PCR, and TCRdb kept only the in-frame ones, dropping some. Of about 97,000 clones listed, around nine tenths are singletons. The entry originates in a study of graft-versus-host responses after intestinal transplantation. For the study at large: Every transplant recipient was induced with anti-thymocyte globulin, then maintained on tacrolimus and steroids for about 3 years.

Study observations and caveats: Recipient marrow contained GvH clones, some of which appeared first in ileum or blood. Allograft clonal ratios (graft-versus-host to host-versus-graft) were high in patients who had graft-donor T cell macrochimerism.

Specimen: PBMCs, collected approximately 420 days after intestinal transplant. The origin of this receptor is a human patient who received an intestinal transplant, so some T cells may come from the graft donor.

In nucleotides, the CDR3 is TGTGCCAGCAGTTACGGTGATCCTGGGGCCTACAATGAGCAGTTCTTC. Protein product: CASSYGDPGAYNEQFF. The rearrangement uses TRBV6-6 and TRBJ2-1, with D uncertain. Deletions cut 2 bases from V and 2 bases from J, with 13 bases between. The CDR3 is made up of 16 amino acids. From germline, CDR1 is MNHNY and CDR2 SVGAGI (reference sequence).